These 22 T cell receptor beta chains share one sample of origin, sequenced in a study of regulatory T cells in long-lasting Graves disease. Time point denoted: newly diagnosed GD, antithyroid drugs for less than 3 months. Following extraction of RNA from PBMCs, that RNA was used to make the TCR library. Researchers made TCR beta libraries by using iRepertoire HTBI primers and running Arm-PCR on CDR3 regions. One entry per CDR3 protein results from TCRdb running MiXCR on the multiplex PCR reads. This sample yields 400,000 to 550,000 distinct CDR3 sequences, of which more than 13% are seen a single time; approximately 15% belongs to the top ten. This same sample was also taken into another study, of T cells in Graves' hyperthyroidism and ophthalmopathy.

The sample here was peripheral blood mononuclear cells (PBMCs), taken at new diagnosis, from a patient treated with antithyroid drugs. The source of these receptors is a woman aged 25 to 39 with Graves disease.

Only a few counts were recorded for this clonotype. V gene TRBV25-1 combines with J gene TRBJ1-5; 8 bases map to TRBD1. Germline V gene lookup returns CDR1 MGHDK and CDR2 SYGVNS. With V trimmed by 1 base and J by 6 bases, 2 bases remained unmatched. The CDR3 loop spans 14 amino acids. The CDR3 bases are TGTGCCAGCAGTGAATCAGGGGGCGGTCAGCCCCAGCATTTT. It yields the protein CASSESGGGQPQHF.

This clonotype was counted many times. Written as DNA, the CDR3 is TGTGCCACCAGTGGGTCCCGGGACAGGACCGCTGAAGCTTTCTTT. This codes for CATSGSRDRTAEAFF. This chain connects TRBV24-1 to TRBJ1-1, with 8 positions matching TRBD1. V gave up 5 bases and J gave up 6 bases; unmatched junction bases: 10. The CDR3 totals 15 residues. CDR1 and CDR2 from the germline V gene are KGHDR and SFDVKD.

This rearrangement joins TRBV25-1 to TRBJ2-3; D is unclear. Germline loops: CDR1 MGHDK, CDR2 SYGVNS. V lost 7 bases, J lost 8 bases, and 19 bases lay in between. CDR3 size: 14 residues. Here the CDR3 DNA reads TGTGCCAGCATTGGAGTCGGGCTCCTCAGTACGCAGTATTTT. This gives the protein CASIGVGLLSTQYF.

This clonotype was counted many times. V usage is TRBV24-1 and J usage is TRBJ2-5, with D maybe TRBD2 (6 bases). V lost 3 bases to trimming and J lost 2 bases, with 12 bases between them. Germline lookup yields CDR1 KGHDR and CDR2 SFDVKD. There are 15 residues in the CDR3. CDR3 amino acids: CATSDGRRRQETQYF. CDR3 sequence (DNA): TGTGCCACCAGTGATGGGAGGAGACGACAAGAGACCCAGTACTTC.

For this clonotype: This may be a read error: a much more frequent sequence differs by one nucleotide. This chain links TRBV12-3 or TRBV12-4 with TRBJ2-1, with TRBD1 matching 9 bases. CDR3 length: 14 amino acids. J gave up 10 bases and V 4 bases, and 8 bases lay outside the gene matches. The CDR3 nucleotides read TGTGCCAGCAGTTCGGGACAGGGAATCGCCGAGCAGTTCTTC. Residues: CASSSGQGIAEQFF.

The sample holds a few counts of this clonotype. The chain is built from TRBV20-1 and TRBJ2-1, with D perhaps TRBD2 (5 bases). With 6 bases removed from V and 0 bases from J, the gap between germline ends came to 18 bases. Germline V gene data show CDR1 as DFQATT and CDR2 as SNEGSKA (reference sequence). The CDR3 has 16 residues. The CDR3, as DNA: TGCAGTGCCAGAAAGAGTGCGGGTTACTCCTACAATGAGCAGTTCTTC. This translates into CSARKSAGYSYNEQFF.

This clonotype showed up just a few times. A single base separates this from a much larger clone, so it may be a read error. This chain links TRBV11-1 with TRBJ2-7; 10 positions match TRBD1. The CDR3 runs to 14 residues. The V segment lost 5 bases and the J segment 2 bases; nucleotides outside the gene matches: 3. Germline V CDR1 and CDR2: SGHAT, FQDESV (reference sequence). The CDR3 bases are TGTGCCAGCAGCCAGGGACAGGGGACCTACGAGCAGTACTTC. Translation: CASSQGQGTYEQYF.

This clonotype was counted between two and nine times. V is TRBV5-4 and J is TRBJ1-1; D is unresolved. Trimming pared 0 bases from V and 1 base from J, leaving 16 bases between. The V gene's germline CDR1 is SGHNT and CDR2 YYREEE (reference sequence). The CDR3 consists of 17 residues. DNA for the CDR3: TGTGCCAGCAGCTTGGCCTCCGCCGGTGTGGGGAACACTGAAGCTTTCTTT. It is translated as CASSLASAGVGNTEAFF.

This clonotype was seen a handful of times. V gene TRBV20-1 combines with J gene TRBJ1-5; TRBD1 is a possible D gene (5 bases). There are 15 residues in the CDR3. The germline CDR1 and CDR2 sequences are DFQATT and SNEGSKA (reference sequence). Trimming cost V 1 base and J 0 bases, with 10 bases left between them. The CDR3 nucleotides are TGCAGTGCTAGAGTGACAGTGGATAGCAATCAGCCCCAGCATTTT. Translating gives CSARVTVDSNQPQHF.

This clonotype was seen only a few times. Given a much more abundant clone one base away, this may be a read error. The gene calls are TRBV12-3 or TRBV12-4 and TRBJ2-7; TRBD2 aligns across 9 bases. The CDR3 is made up of 13 amino acids. The DNA for the CDR3 is TGTGCCGGCAGTTCAGCGGGAGGCTACGAGCAGTACTTC. As protein: CAGSSAGGYEQYF.

This clonotype has at least ten counts. The rearrangement uses TRBV6-1 and TRBJ1-1, with 8 bases aligning to TRBD1. The V and J ends lost 6 bases and 0 bases, in that order; junction bases with no gene match: 3. CDR3 length: 14 amino acids. Germline CDR1 is MNHNS and CDR2 is SASEGT. DNA for the CDR3: TGTGCCAGCAGGGACAGGGAGGTGAACACTGAAGCTTTCTTT. It codes for CASRDREVNTEAFF.

This clonotype was found many times. The chain employs TRBV9 and TRBJ1-2; D is perhaps TRBD1 (5 bases). This CDR3 is built from 12 residues. Germline lookup yields CDR1 SGDLS and CDR2 YYNGEE. With 2 bases removed from V and 7 bases from J, the gap between germline ends came to 9 bases. The CDR3, as DNA: TGTGCCAGCAGCGTTGGGGCGGGTGGCTACACCTTC. Protein: CASSVGAGGYTF. Variable domain in full (rest from reference TRBV9 and TRBJ1-2): DSGVTQTPKHLITATGQRVTLRCSPRSGDLSVYWYQQSLDQGLQFLIQYYNGEERAKGNILERFSAQQFPDLHSELNLSSLELGDSALYFCASSVGAGGYTFGSGTRLTVV.

This clonotype was observed a few times. The rearrangement links TRBV27 to TRBJ2-7; 8 nucleotides agree with TRBD2. This CDR3 has 16 amino acids. V shed 5 bases and J 2 bases; nucleotides not matched to a gene: 11. Germline V CDR1 and CDR2: MNHEY, SMNVEV (reference sequence). CDR3 bases: TGTGCCAGCAGTCCCCTTAGCGGGACGTTCGCCTACGAGCAGTACTTC. It codes for CASSPLSGTFAYEQYF.

V usage is TRBV12-3 or TRBV12-4 and J usage is TRBJ1-1; D possibly corresponds to TRBD1 (5 bases). This CDR3 is 16 amino acids long. Trimming removed 7 bases at V and 1 base at J, with 19 bases between. The DNA of the CDR3 is TGTGCCAGCACGTCTGCCCCGGGACCCCCGAACACTGAAGCTTTCTTT. As protein: CASTSAPGPPNTEAFF.

This clonotype was seen at least ten times. This chain uses TRBV20-1 with TRBJ2-7; D remains unclear. The CDR3 loop spans 13 amino acids. The V gene's germline CDR1 is DFQATT and CDR2 SNEGSKA (reference sequence). V lost 0 bases, J lost 3 bases, and 9 bases lay in between. Written as DNA, the CDR3 is TGCAGTGCTAGAGATCACCTCAGCTACGAGCAGTACTTC. Its protein is CSARDHLSYEQYF.

In this sample, this clonotype turned up a few times. This chain uses TRBV19 with TRBJ2-1, with 9 nucleotides matching TRBD1. This CDR3 is built from 18 residues. Germline lookup yields CDR1 LNHDA and CDR2 SQIVND (reference sequence). V lost 7 bases and J lost 9; bases outside the gene matches: 22. The DNA of the CDR3 is TGTGCCAGTATCGGACAGGGGATTTGGGGAGTACCCAGAACTGAGCAGTTCTTC. Translated, it gives CASIGQGIWGVPRTEQFF.

In this sample, this clonotype turned up a few times. The gene calls are TRBV9 and TRBJ2-2; no clear D. Trimming removed 0 bases at V and 8 bases at J, with 11 bases between. The CDR3 consists of 14 residues. Germline CDR1 SGDLS, CDR2 YYNGEE. In DNA form, the CDR3 reads TGTGCCAGCAGCGTAGACATGTATTCGGGGGAGCTGTTTTTT. This translates into CASSVDMYSGELFF.

The chain is built from TRBV5-1 and TRBJ2-7; 8 bases match TRBD2. The CDR3 sequence is 13 residues long. CDR1 is SGHRS, CDR2 YFSETQ, per germline. CDR3 protein: CANRTGGSYEQYF. Written as DNA, the CDR3 is TGCGCAAACCGCACGGGGGGGTCCTACGAGCAGTACTTC.

CDR3 sequence: CASSQGLAGVTGELFF. The CDR3 DNA follows: TGCGCCAGCAGCCAAGGACTAGCGGGAGTCACCGGGGAGCTGTTTTTT. The rearrangement joins TRBV4-1 to TRBJ2-2; 12 bases agree with TRBD2. CDR3 length equals 16 residues. Germline CDR1 is MGHRA and CDR2 is YSYEKL. After removal of 1 base from V and 4 bases from J, the junction contained 1 base not matched to a gene.

This clonotype came up many times. The chain carries TRBV7-3 and TRBJ2-7, with 9 nucleotides matching TRBD2. CDR1 and CDR2 from the germline V gene are SGHTA and FQGTGA. This CDR3 spans 15 amino acids. V lost 2 bases, J lost 4 bases, and 6 bases stayed unmatched. The CDR3 nucleotides are TGTGCCAGCAGCTTAGCGGGAGGGCCTGGGTACGAGCAGTACTTC. Translation gives CASSLAGGPGYEQYF.

The table lists this clonotype with many counts. The CDR3 reads CASSPNEDNTDTQYF. The CDR3 DNA reads as TGTGCCAGCTCACCAAACGAGGACAACACAGATACGCAGTATTTT. The rearrangement uses TRBV18 and TRBJ2-3; tentatively, D is TRBD1 (5 bases). This CDR3 has 15 amino acids. Per germline, CDR1 KGHSH and CDR2 LQKENI. V was trimmed by 2 bases and J by 2 bases, leaving 11 bases between them. Full variable domain (rest looked up from reference TRBV18 and TRBJ2-3): NAGVMQNPRHLVRRRGQEARLRCSPMKGHSHVYWYRQLPEEGLKFMVYLQKENIIDESGMPKERFSAEFPKEGPSILRIQQVVRGDSAAYFCASSPNEDNTDTQYFGPGTRLTVL.

At least ten counts were recorded for this clonotype. The chain couples TRBV18 to TRBJ2-7; weak D call: TRBD2 (7 bases). V was trimmed by 4 bases and J by 7 bases, leaving 17 bases between them. The CDR3 runs 14 residues. Germline CDR1 is KGHSH and CDR2 is LQKENI. The CDR3 here is CASSLNRGALEQYF. In DNA, the CDR3 is TGTGCCAGCTCACTCAACCGGGGGGCTCTGGAGCAGTACTTC.